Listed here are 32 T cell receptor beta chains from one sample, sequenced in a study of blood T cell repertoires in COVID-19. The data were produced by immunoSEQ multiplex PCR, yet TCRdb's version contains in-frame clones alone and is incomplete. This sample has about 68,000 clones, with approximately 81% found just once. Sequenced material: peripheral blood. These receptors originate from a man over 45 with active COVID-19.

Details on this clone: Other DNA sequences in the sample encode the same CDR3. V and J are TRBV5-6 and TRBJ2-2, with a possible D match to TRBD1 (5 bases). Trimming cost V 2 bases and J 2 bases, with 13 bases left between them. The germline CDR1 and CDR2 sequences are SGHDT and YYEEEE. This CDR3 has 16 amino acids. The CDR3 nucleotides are TGTGCCAGCAGCTTAGGGGCCATCCCAAACACCGGGGAGCTGTTTTTT. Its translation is CASSLGAIPNTGELFF.

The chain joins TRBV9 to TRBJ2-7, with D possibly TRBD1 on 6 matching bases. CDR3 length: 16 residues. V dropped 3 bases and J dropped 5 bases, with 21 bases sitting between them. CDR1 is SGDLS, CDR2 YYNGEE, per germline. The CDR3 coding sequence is TGTGCCAGCAGCGCCAGGGGTGGGGCAGAGCCTCACGAGCAGTACTTC. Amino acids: CASSARGGAEPHEQYF.

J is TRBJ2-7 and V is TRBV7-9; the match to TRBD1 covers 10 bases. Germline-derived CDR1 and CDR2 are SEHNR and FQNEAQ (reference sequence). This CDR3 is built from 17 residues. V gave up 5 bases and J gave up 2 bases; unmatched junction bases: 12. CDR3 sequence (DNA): TGTGCCAGCAGCCCGCCATTTTCCGGGACAGGGGCCTACGAGCAGTACTTC. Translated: CASSPPFSGTGAYEQYF.

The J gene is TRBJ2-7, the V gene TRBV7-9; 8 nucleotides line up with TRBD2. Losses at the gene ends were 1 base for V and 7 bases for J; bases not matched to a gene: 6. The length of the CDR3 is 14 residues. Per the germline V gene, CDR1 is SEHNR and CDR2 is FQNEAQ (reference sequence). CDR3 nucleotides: TGTGCCAGCAGCTTAGTCAGCGGGGGTTGGGAGCAGTACTTC. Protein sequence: CASSLVSGGWEQYF. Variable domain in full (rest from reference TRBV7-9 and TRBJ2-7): DTGVSQNPRHKITKRGQNVTFRCDPISEHNRLYWYRQTLGQGPEFLTYFQNEAQLEKSRLLSDRFSAERPKGSFSTLEIQRTEQGDSAMYLCASSLVSGGWEQYFGPGTRLTVT.

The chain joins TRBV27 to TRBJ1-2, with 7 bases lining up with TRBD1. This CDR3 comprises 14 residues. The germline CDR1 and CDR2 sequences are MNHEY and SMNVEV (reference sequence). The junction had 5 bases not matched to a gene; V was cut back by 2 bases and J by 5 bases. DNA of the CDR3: TGTGCCAGCAGTTTAAGACAGGGAGATTATGGCTACACCTTC. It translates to CASSLRQGDYGYTF.

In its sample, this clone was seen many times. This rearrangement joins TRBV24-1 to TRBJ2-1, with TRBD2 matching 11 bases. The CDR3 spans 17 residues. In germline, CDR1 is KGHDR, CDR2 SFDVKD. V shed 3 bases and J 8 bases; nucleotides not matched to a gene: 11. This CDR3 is CATSDPRASGGNYEQFF. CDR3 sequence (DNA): TGTGCCACCAGTGATCCCCGCGCTAGCGGGGGGAATTATGAGCAGTTCTTC.

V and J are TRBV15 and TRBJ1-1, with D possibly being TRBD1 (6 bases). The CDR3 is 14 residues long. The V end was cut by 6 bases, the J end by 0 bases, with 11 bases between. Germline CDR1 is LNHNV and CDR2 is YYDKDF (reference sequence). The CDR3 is CATREGHMNTEAFF. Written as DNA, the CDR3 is TGTGCCACCAGAGAGGGACACATGAACACTGAAGCTTTCTTT.

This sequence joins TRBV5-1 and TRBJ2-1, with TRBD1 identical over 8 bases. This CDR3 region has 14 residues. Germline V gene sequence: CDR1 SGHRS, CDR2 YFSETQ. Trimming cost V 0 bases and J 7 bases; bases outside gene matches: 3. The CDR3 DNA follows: TGCGCCAGCAGCTTGGGACAGGGGTTTAATGAGCAGTTCTTC. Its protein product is CASSLGQGFNEQFF. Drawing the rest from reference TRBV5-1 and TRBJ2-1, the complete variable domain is KAGVTQTPRYLIKTRGQQVTLSCSPISGHRSVSWYQQTPGQGLQFLFEYFSETQRNKGNFPGRFSGRQFSNSRSEMNVSTLELGDSALYLCASSLGQGFNEQFFGPGTRLTVL.

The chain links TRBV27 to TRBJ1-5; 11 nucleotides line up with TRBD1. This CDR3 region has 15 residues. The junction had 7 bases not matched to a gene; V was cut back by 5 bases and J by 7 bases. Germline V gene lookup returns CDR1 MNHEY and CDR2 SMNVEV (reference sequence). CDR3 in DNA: TGTGCCAGCAGTCCTTGGACAGGGGGCGGACAGCCCCAGCATTTT. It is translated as CASSPWTGGGQPQHF.

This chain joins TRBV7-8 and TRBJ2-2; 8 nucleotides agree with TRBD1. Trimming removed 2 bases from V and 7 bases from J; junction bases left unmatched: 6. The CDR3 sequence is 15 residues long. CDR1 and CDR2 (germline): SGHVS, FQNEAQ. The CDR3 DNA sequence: TGTGCCAGCAGCTTAAGGACAGGGTTCGGCGGGGAGCTGTTTTTT. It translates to CASSLRTGFGGELFF.

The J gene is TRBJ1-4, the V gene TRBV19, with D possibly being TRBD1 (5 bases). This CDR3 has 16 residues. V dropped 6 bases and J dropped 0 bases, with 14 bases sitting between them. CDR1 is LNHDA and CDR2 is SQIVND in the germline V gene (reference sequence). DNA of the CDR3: TGTGCCAGTAGCCCCCGGAGGGGTCCAACTAATGAAAAACTGTTTTTT. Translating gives CASSPRRGPTNEKLFF.

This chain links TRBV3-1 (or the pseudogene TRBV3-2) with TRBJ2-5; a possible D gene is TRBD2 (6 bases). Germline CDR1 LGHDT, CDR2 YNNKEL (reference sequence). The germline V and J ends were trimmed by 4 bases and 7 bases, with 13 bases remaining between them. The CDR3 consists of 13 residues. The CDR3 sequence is CASSPGVDGTQYF. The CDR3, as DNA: TGTGCCAGCAGCCCGGGGGTGGACGGGACCCAGTACTTC.

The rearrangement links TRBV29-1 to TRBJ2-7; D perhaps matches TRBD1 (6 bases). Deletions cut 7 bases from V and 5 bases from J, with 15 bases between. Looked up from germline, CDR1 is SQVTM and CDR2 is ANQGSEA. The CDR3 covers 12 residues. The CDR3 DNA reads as TGCAGCGCCGGACAGTTCGTTAACGAGCAGTACTTC. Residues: CSAGQFVNEQYF.

DNA of the CDR3: TGTGCCAGCAGTGAAGCGCCGCGGGGGCAGAACACTGAAGCTTTCTTT. Its protein is CASSEAPRGQNTEAFF. The chain couples TRBV2 to TRBJ1-1; TRBD1 is a possible D gene (6 bases). Germline lookup yields CDR1 SNHLY and CDR2 FYNNEI. V was trimmed by 0 bases and J by 1 base, leaving 12 bases between them. The CDR3 is made up of 16 amino acids.

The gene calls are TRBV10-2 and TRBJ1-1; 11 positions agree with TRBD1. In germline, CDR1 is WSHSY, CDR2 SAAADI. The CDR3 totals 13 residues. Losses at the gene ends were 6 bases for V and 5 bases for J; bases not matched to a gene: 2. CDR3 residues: CASRGQGGTEAFF. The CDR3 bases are TGCGCCAGCAGGGGACAGGGGGGGACTGAAGCTTTCTTT.

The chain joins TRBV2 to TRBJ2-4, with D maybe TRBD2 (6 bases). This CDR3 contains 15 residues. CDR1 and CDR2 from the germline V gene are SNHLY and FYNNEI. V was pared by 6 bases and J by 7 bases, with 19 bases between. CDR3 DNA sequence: TGTGCCAGCAGCTCCGCCCGGGGGACCGGGAACATTCAGTACTTC. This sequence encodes CASSSARGTGNIQYF.

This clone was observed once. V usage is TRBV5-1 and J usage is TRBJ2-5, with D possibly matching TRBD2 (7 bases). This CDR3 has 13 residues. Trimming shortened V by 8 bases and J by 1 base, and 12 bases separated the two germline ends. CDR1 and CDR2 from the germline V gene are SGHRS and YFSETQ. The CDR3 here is CASQRGGQETQYF. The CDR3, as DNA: TGCGCCAGTCAGAGGGGGGGCCAAGAGACCCAGTACTTC.

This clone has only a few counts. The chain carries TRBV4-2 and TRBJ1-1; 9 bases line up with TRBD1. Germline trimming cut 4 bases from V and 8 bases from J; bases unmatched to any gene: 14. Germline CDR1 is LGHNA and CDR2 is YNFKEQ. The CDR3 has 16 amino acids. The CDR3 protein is CASSPRTGTGFSEAFF. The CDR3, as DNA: TGTGCCAGCAGCCCTCGTACCGGGACAGGGTTCTCAGAAGCTTTCTTT.

The CDR3, as DNA: TGTCTGGAACAGGGACACACCGGGGAGCTGTTTTTT. Encoded protein: CLEQGHTGELFF. V usage is TRBV7-9 and J usage is TRBJ2-2; D is possibly TRBD1 (6 bases). CDR3 length: 12 amino acids. Germline V gives CDR1 SEHNR, CDR2 FQNEAQ (reference sequence).

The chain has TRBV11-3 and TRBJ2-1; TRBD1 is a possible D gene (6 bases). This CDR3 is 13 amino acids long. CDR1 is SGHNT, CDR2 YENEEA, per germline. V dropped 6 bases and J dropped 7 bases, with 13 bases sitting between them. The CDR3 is CASSPQGWNEQFF. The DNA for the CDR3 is TGTGCCAGCAGTCCACAGGGTTGGAATGAGCAGTTCTTC.

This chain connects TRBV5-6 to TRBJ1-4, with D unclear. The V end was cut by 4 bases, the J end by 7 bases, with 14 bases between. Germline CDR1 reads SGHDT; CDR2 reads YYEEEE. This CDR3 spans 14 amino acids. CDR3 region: CASSVRGVSEKLFF. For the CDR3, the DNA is TGTGCCAGCAGCGTCCGCGGGGTTAGTGAAAAACTGTTTTTT.

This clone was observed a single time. This CDR3 is CASSYSWEGHAEAFF. DNA for the CDR3: TGTGCCAGCAGTTACTCCTGGGAGGGCCACGCTGAAGCTTTCTTT. J is TRBJ1-1 and V is TRBV6-6, with unresolved D. Trimming took off 0 bases at V and 6 bases at J, with 14 bases between the two ends. CDR1 is MNHNY and CDR2 is SVGAGI in the germline V gene (reference sequence). The CDR3 is 15 amino acids.

The CDR3 DNA follows: TGCAGCGTTGGGGCAGGGGTTGTGGCTAATGAAAAACTGTTTTTT. It encodes CSVGAGVVANEKLFF. The J gene is TRBJ1-4, the V gene TRBV29-1, with a weak D call TRBD1 (6 bases). The CDR3 covers 15 residues. CDR1 is SQVTM and CDR2 is ANQGSEA in the germline V gene. Trimming pared 4 bases from V and 3 bases from J, leaving 15 bases between. The whole variable domain, remainder taken from reference TRBV29-1 and TRBJ1-4, is SAVISQKPSRDICQRGTSLTIQCQVDSQVTMMFWYRQQPGQSLTLIATANQGSEATYESGFVIDKFPISRPNLTFSTLTVSNMSPEDSSIYLCSVGAGVVANEKLFFGSGTQLSVL.

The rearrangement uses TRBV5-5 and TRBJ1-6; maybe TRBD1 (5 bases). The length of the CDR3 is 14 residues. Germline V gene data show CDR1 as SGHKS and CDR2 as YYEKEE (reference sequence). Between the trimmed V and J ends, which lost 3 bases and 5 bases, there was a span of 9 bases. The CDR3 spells CASSWGVDNSPLHF. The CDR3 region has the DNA TGTGCCAGCAGCTGGGGGGTTGATAATTCACCCCTCCACTTT.

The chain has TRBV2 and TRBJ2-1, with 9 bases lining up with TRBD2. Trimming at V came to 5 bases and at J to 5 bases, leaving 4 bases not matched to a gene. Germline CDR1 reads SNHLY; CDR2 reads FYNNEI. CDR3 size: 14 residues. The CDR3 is CASSPGLANNEQFF. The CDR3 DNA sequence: TGTGCCAGCAGTCCGGGACTAGCTAACAATGAGCAGTTCTTC.

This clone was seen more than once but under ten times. CDR3 sequence reads: CASSLGPPQHF. The CDR3 region has the DNA TGTGCCAGCAGCTTGGGGCCGCCCCAGCATTTT. The rearrangement joins TRBV5-6 to TRBJ1-5; D is ambiguous. Trimming took 0 bases from V and 9 from J, leaving 4 bases between them. Germline assignment: CDR1 SGHDT and CDR2 YYEEEE. The CDR3 sequence is 11 residues long.

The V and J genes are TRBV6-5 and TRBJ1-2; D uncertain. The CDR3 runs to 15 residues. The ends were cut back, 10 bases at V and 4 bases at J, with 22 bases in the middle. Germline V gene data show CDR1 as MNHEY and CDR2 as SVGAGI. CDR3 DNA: TGTGCCACCACTCGCGGTGGTCGGGGATCCTATGGCTACACCTTC. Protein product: CATTRGGRGSYGYTF.

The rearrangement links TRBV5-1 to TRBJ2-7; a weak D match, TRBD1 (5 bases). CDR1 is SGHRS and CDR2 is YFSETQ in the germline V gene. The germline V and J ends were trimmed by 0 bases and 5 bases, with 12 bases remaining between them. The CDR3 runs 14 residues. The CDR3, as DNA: TGCGCCAGCAGCTTGGCCACAGGCCCCCACGAGCAGTACTTC. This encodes CASSLATGPHEQYF.

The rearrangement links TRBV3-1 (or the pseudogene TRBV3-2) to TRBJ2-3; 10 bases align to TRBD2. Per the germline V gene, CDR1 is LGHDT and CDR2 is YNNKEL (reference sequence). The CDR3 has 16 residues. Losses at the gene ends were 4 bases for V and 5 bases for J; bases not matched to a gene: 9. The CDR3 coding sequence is TGTGCCAGCAGCCCTGGAAGCGGGGGGGCTATAGATACGCAGTATTTT. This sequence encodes CASSPGSGGAIDTQYF.

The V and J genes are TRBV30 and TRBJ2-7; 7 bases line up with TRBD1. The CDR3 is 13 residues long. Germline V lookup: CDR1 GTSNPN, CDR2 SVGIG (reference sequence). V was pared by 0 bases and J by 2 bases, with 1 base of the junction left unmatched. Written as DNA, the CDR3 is TGTGCCTGGAGTGTAGACAGGGCCTACGAGCAGTACTTC. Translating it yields CAWSVDRAYEQYF. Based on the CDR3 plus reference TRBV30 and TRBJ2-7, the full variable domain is SQTIHQWPATLVQPVGSPLSLECTVEGTSNPNLYWYRQAAGRGLQLLFYSVGIGQISSEVPQNLSASRPQDRQFILSSKKLLLSDSGFYLCAWSVDRAYEQYFGPGTRLTVT.

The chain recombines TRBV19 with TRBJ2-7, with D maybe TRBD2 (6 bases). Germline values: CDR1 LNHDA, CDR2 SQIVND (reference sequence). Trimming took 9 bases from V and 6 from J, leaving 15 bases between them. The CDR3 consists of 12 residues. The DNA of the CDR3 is TGTGCCAGCACCGGGAGTTCTGCCGAGCAGTACTTC. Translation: CASTGSSAEQYF. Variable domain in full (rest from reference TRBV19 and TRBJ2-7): DGGITQSPKYLFRKEGQNVTLSCEQNLNHDAMYWYRQDPGQGLRLIYYSQIVNDFQKGDIAEGYSVSREKKESFPLTVTSAQKNPTAFYLCASTGSSAEQYFGPGTRLTVT.

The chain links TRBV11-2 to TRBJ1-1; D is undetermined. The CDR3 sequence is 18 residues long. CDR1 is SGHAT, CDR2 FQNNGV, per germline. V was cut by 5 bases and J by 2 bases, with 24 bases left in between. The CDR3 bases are TGTGCCAGCAGCCTATACATATCATCCCGAAGAGGAAACACTGAAGCTTTCTTT. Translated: CASSLYISSRRGNTEAFF.